The 4 T cell receptor beta chains below were found in one sample sequenced in a study of blood T cell repertoires in COVID-19. Clones were read by immunoSEQ multiplex PCR, and TCRdb kept only the in-frame ones, dropping some. The repertoire holds some 310,000 clones, with under 90% as singletons. Sequencing was done on a sample of PBMCs or T cells enriched from blood (not recorded which). These receptors were collected from a woman in her 30s who had recovered from COVID-19.

This clone was detected once. The rearrangement links TRBV6-4 to TRBJ1-2; no firm D call. This CDR3 is 14 amino acids long. Germline CDR1 MRHNA, CDR2 SNTAGT. Trimming left V 3 bases short and J 7 bases short, with 15 bases between. Written as DNA, the CDR3 is TGTGCCAGCAGTGAATTCTTTAACAGTGGTGGCTACACCTTC. Protein: CASSEFFNSGGYTF.

Only a few counts were recorded for this clone. The chain has TRBV7-9 and TRBJ2-7, with 10 bases identical to TRBD1. V shed 1 base and J 1 base; nucleotides not matched to a gene: 1. The CDR3 runs 15 residues. CDR1 and CDR2 (germline): SEHNR, FQNEAQ (reference sequence). The CDR3 protein is CASSLGDRGSYEQYF. The CDR3 DNA sequence: TGTGCCAGCAGCTTAGGGGACAGGGGTTCCTACGAGCAGTACTTC.

The chain uses TRBV4-1 and TRBJ1-3, with D perhaps TRBD1 (5 bases). Germline-derived CDR1 and CDR2 are MGHRA and YSYEKL. The CDR3 runs 14 residues. Trimming took off 4 bases at V and 1 base at J, with 8 bases between the two ends. CDR3 nucleotide sequence: TGCGCCAGCAGCCTGACAGAATCTGGAAACACCATATATTTT. As protein: CASSLTESGNTIYF.

This clone was observed a single time. This chain connects TRBV27 to TRBJ1-2; 7 bases are a match to TRBD1. CDR3 length: 14 residues. V was clipped by 4 bases and J by 4 bases; unmatched bases: 6. The germline V gene has CDR1 MNHEY and CDR2 SMNVEV (reference sequence). CDR3 DNA: TGTGCCAGCAGTTATACAGGGGCTAGCTATGGCTACACCTTC. Its translation: CASSYTGASYGYTF.